This T cell receptor (beta chain) is from a study of identical twins. CDR1 is DFQATT, CDR2 SNEGSKA, per germline (reference sequence). The V segment lost 5 bases and the J segment 3 bases; nucleotides outside the gene matches: 11. The CDR3 runs 15 residues. TCRdb called the 5' RACE reads again in MiXCR, with one record for every CDR3 protein. The sample yields approximately 530,000 distinct CDR3 sequences, approximately 20% seen once. This clonotype was counted between two and nine times. These data were also reused for a study on yellow fever vaccine responses in identical twins.

The chain combines TRBV20-1 with TRBJ2-3, with TRBD2 matching 7 bases. Specimen: CD4+ T cells sorted from blood. The TCR was taken from a woman between 18 and 29 years old in good health. CDR3 nucleotides: TGCAGTGCTGCGCTCAGGGCCGGGGGGACAGATACGCAGTATTTT. This sequence encodes CSAALRAGGTDTQYF.